Sequencing of this T cell receptor beta chain was carried out in a study of relationships among human T cell subsets (dated by TCRdb to the early 2010s). About the full investigation: Eight distinct blood T cell populations were sequenced: pan T, CD8 cytotoxic, regulatory, Th1, Th2, naive plus transitional, activated and memory cells.

To prepare the library, multiplex PCR was applied. Sequencing relied on a 454 GS FLX. TCR alpha and beta CDR3 regions were amplified from mRNA by semiquantitative ARM-PCR. In ARM-PCR, tagged nested gene-specific primers were applied first, and communal superprimers then carried out the exponential amplification. Nested primers were removed by exonuclease before the second amplification round on first-round PCR products. The amplicons were sequenced on the 454 platform, a system that can rapidly sequence millions of DNA fragments without cloning bias. An effective read was defined as a read mappable to both V and J germline segments. In the paper's pipeline: IRmap, which uses pyromap, a Smith-Waterman modification adapted to 454 sequencing errors, was used to assign reads to germline V, D and J segments. D-beta assignments were filtered with cutoffs set at the 99th percentile of alignment scores obtained from simulated random sequences. The CDR3 was taken to be the amino acids lying between the conserved V-segment Y[YFLI]C motif and the J-segment [FW]GXGT motif. Repertoire diversity was estimated with a compound Poisson process model previously applied to large-scale EST data. A procedure for detecting cross-contamination was used to argue that the shared CDR3s did not come from sample contamination. The public sequencing data were trimmed at Q25 with fastp and processed into clonotypes with MiXCR by TCRdb, which kept only in-frame beta chains. CDR3 protein duplicates are merged, each entry listing the most common genes and DNA. V and J calls and clone size were set by TCRdb, not the authors. This sample holds over 10,000 distinct CDR3 sequences; over 60% were observed only once. Of the sample, 25% to 30% falls within the top ten clones.

Following the CD25, CD56 and CD294 bead selections, the CD4+CD25-CD294- flow-through was collected as the Th1 cells. Miltenyi superparamagnetic beads coated with subset-specific monoclonal antibodies were used to isolate the T cell subsets. All T cell populations were isolated from peripheral blood. Mononuclear cells were obtained from whole blood by Ficoll separation, and monocytes were then depleted with anti-CD14 microbeads. Right after isolation, the cell populations were resuspended in RNAprotect reagent. Details on this clonotype: What antigen it recognizes has not been identified. No clone much larger than this one lies a single base away; base qualities are absent.

The CDR1 and CDR2 encoded by the germline V gene (reference sequence) are DFQATT and SNEGSKA. A distance of 8 bases separates the germline ends of V and J, which lose 3 bases and 5 bases respectively. From the cysteine up to the phenylalanine, the CDR3 has a length of 12 residues. Left in the record is the CDR3 DNA by itself, 36 bases read in frame from the first base. Overall results and qualifications from the work: The bead-based sorting could not exclude a CD4+CD8+ double-positive population. Over 50% of CD8+ cytotoxic sequences were found to belong to clones with over 100 reads, whereas few such clones were observed in the regulatory and Th2 subsets. The substantial sharing of CDR3s among Th1, Th2 and regulatory T cells was interpreted as suggesting that cell fate choices are stochastic. The seven subsets showed no statistically significant differences in V, D and J usage, CDR3 length, or N-nucleotide additions.

The clonotype originates from a man aged 35 to 55 in good health. Specimen: CD4+ Th1 cells sorted from blood. The cell subset or site label of this sample denotes: CD4+CD25-CD294- T helper 1 cells. This receptor chain uses TRBV20-1 and TRBJ2-1, with the D gene too uncertain to name. The nucleotide sequence reads as follows: TGCAGTGCTAGGGGGTGGGACAATGAGCAGTTCTTC. It encodes CSARGWDNEQFF.